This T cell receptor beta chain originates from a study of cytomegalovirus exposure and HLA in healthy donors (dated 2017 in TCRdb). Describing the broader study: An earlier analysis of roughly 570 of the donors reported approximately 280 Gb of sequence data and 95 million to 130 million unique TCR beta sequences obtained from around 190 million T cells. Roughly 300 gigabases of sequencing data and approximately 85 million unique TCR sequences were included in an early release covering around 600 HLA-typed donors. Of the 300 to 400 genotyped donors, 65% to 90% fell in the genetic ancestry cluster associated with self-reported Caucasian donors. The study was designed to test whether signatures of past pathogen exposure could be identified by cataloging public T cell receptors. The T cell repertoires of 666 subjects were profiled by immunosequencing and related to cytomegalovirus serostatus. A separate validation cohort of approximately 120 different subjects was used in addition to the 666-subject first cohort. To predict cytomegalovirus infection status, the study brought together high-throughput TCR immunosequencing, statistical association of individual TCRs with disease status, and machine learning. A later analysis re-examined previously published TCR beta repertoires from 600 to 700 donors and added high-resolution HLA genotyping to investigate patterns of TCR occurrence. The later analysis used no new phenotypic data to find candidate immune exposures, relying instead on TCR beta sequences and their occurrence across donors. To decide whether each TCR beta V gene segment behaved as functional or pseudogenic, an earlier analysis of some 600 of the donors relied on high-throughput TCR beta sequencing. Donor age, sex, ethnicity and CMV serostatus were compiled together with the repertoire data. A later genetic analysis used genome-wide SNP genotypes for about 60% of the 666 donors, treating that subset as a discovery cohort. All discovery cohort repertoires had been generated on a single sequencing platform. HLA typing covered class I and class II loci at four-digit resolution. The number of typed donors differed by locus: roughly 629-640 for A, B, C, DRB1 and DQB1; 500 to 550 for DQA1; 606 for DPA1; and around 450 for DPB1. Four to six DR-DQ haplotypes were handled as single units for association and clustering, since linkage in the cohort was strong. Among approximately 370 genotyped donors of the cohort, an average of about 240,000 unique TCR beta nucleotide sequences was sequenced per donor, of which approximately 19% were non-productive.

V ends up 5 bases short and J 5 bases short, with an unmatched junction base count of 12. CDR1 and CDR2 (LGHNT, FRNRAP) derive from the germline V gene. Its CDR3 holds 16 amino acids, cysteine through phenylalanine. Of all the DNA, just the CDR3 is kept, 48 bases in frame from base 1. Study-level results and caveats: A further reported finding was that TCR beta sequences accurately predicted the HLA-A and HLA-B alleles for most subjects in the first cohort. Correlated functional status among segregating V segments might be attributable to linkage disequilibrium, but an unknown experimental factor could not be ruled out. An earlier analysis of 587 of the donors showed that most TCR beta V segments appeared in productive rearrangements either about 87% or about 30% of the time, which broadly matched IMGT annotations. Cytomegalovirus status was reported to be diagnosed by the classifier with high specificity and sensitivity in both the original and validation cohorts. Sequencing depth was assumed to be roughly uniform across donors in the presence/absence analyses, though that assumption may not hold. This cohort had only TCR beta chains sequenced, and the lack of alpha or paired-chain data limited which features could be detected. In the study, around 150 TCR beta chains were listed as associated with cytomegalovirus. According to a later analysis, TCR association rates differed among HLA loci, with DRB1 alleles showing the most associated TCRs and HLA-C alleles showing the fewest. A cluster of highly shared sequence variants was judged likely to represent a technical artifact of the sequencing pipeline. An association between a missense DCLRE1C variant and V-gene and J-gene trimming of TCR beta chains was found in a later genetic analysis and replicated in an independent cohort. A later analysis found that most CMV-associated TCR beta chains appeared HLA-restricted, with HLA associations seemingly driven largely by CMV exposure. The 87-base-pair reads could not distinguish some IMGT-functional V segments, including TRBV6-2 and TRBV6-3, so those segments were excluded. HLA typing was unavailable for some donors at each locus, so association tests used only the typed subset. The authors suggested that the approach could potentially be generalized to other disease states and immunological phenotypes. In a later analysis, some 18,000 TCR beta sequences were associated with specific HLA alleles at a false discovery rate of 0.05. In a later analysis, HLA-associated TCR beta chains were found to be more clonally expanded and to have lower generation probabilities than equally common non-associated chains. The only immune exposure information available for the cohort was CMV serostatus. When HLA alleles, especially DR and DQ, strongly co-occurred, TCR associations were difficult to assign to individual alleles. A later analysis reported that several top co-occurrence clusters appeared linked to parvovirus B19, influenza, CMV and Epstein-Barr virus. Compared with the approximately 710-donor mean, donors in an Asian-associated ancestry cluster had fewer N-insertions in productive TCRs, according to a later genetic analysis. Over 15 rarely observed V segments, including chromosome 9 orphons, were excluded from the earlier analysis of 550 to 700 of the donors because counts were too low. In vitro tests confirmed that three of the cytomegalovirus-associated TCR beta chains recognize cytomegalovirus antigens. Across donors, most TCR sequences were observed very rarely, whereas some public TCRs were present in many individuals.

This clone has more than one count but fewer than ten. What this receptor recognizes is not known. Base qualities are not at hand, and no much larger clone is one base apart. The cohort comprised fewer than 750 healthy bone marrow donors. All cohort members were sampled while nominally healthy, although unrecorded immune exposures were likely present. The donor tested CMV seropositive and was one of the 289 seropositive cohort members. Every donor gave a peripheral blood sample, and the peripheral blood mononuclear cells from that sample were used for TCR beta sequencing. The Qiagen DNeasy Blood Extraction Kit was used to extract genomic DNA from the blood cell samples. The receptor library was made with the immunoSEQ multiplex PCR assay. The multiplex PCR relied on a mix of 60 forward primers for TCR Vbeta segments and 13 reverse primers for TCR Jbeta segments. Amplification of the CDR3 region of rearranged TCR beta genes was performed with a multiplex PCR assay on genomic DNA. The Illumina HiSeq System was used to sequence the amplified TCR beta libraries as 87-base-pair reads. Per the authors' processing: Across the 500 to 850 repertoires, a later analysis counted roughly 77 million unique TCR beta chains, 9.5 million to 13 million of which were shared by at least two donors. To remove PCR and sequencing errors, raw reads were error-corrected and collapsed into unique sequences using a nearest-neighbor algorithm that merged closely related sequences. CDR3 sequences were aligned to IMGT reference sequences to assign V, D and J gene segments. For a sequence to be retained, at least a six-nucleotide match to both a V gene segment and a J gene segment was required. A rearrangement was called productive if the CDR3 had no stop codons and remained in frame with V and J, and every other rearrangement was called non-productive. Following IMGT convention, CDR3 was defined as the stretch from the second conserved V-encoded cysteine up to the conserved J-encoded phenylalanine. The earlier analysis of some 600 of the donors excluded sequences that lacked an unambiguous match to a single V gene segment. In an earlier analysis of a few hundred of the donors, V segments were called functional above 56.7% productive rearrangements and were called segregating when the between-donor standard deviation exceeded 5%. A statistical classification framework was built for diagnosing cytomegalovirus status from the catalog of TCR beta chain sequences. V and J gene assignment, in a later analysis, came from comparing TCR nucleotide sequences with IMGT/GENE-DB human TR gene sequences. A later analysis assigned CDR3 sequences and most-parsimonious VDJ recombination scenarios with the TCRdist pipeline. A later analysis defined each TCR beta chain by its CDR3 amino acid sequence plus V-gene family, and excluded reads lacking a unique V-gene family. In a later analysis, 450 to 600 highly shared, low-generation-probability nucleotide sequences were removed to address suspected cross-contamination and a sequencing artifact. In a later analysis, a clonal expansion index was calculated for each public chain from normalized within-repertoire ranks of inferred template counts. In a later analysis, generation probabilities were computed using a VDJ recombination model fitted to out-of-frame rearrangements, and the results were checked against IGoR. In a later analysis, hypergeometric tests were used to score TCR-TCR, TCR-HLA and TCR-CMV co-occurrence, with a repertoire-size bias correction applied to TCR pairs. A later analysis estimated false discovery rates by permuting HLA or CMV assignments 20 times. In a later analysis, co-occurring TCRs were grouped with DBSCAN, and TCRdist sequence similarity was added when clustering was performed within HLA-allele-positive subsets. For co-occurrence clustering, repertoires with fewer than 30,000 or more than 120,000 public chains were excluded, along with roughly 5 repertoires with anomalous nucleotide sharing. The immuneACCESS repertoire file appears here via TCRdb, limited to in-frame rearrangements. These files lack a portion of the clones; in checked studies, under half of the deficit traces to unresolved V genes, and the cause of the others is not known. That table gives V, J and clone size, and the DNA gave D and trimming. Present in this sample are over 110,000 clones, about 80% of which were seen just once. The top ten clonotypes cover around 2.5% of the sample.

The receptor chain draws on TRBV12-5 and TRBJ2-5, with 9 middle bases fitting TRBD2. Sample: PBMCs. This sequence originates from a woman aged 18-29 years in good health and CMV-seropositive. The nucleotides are TGTGCTAGTGGTCCAGGGAGAGCGGGGGGCGGGGAGACCCAGTACTTC. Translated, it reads CASGPGRAGGGETQYF.